The 9 T cell receptor beta chains below all came from one sample that was sequenced in a study of molecular identifiers for immune sequencing clone quantification. TCRdb independently ran MiXCR on the PCR reads; one entry per CDR3 protein. The table lists more than 450,000 distinct CDR3 sequences, around 23% of them singletons. The sample taken for sequencing was naive CD8+ T cells from blood, with Jurkat cell RNA spiked in. Subset of the sample: FACS-sorted CD8+CD4-CCR7+CD45RA+ naive T cells. The origin of the receptors is a human donor in good health. Some libraries in this study had Jurkat cell RNA spiked in.

This clonotype has a count of ten or more. The rearrangement links TRBV2 to TRBJ1-1; D remains ambiguous. The germline gives CDR1 SNHLY, CDR2 FYNNEI. This CDR3 spans 11 amino acids. Trimming took off 6 bases at V and 7 bases at J, with 9 bases between the two ends. In DNA form, the CDR3 reads TGTGCCAGCAGCCCCACCTATGAAGCTTTCTTT. As protein: CASSPTYEAFF.

This clonotype showed up just a few times. The chain has TRBV27 and TRBJ1-6; 8 bases are shared with TRBD1. With 2 bases clipped from V and 8 bases from J, the junction kept 8 bases outside the gene matches. In germline, CDR1 is MNHEY, CDR2 SMNVEV (reference sequence). The length of the CDR3 is 16 residues. The CDR3 here is CASSLEGTGLYSPLHF. As DNA, the CDR3 is TGTGCCAGCAGTTTAGAGGGGACAGGCTTGTATTCACCCCTCCACTTT.

This clonotype was detected a few times. The chain recombines TRBV27 with TRBJ2-1; TRBD1 agrees at 7 bases. Germline V CDR1 and CDR2: MNHEY, SMNVEV (reference sequence). The CDR3 loop spans 14 amino acids. V dropped 2 bases and J dropped 9; count of bases not matched to a gene: 7. The CDR3 loop reads CASSLLGGRGEQFF. CDR3 sequence (DNA): TGTGCCAGCAGTTTACTAGGGGGCCGCGGTGAGCAGTTCTTC.

This clonotype was observed a few times. This chain uses TRBV6-2 or TRBV6-3 with TRBJ2-3; 12 bases map to TRBD2. Per germline, CDR1 MNHEY and CDR2 SVGEGT. The CDR3 loop spans 15 amino acids. Trimming cost V 7 bases and J 2 bases; bases outside gene matches: 4. The CDR3 sequence is CASNGLAGHTDTQYF. CDR3 nucleotides: TGTGCCAGCAACGGACTAGCGGGACACACAGATACGCAGTATTTT.

V usage is TRBV9 and J usage is TRBJ1-1; no firm D call. The germline CDR1 and CDR2 sequences are SGDLS and YYNGEE. Trimming removed 0 bases from V and 0 bases from J, with 6 bases in between. The CDR3 covers 14 residues. The CDR3 sequence: CASSVAVLNTEAFF. CDR3 coding DNA: TGTGCCAGCAGCGTAGCGGTTCTGAACACTGAAGCTTTCTTT.

This chain joins TRBV5-6 and TRBJ2-5; D uncertain. CDR3 length: 13 residues. The V gene lost 3 bases and the J gene lost 4 bases, with 10 bases spanning the gap. Germline-derived CDR1 and CDR2 are SGHDT and YYEEEE. CDR3 in DNA: TGTGCCAGCAGCTGGTCGGTTGGAGAGACCCAGTACTTC. Translation gives CASSWSVGETQYF.

About this clonotype: The junction and the germline gene differ at one end; a read error may be behind it. The V gene is TRBV12-5, the J gene TRBJ1-1; maybe TRBD1 (5 bases). Per germline, CDR1 LGHNT and CDR2 FRNRAP. The length of the CDR3 is 13 residues. For the CDR3, the DNA is TGTGCTCGTGGTTTGGGGGGGGGGACTGAAGCTTTCTTT. As protein: CARGLGGGTEAFF.

Many counts were recorded for this clonotype. The chain is built from TRBV4-2 and TRBJ1-1; TRBD1 is a possible D gene (5 bases). V was trimmed by 4 bases and J by 4 bases, leaving 13 bases between them. Germline V gives CDR1 LGHNA, CDR2 YNFKEQ. CDR3 size: 14 residues. CDR3 protein: CASSLSDQGTEAFF. As DNA, the CDR3 is TGTGCCAGCAGCCTATCGGACCAGGGCACTGAAGCTTTCTTT.

This clonotype has more than one count but fewer than ten. V gene TRBV9 combines with J gene TRBJ2-5; 8 bases are shared with TRBD2. Germline V lookup: CDR1 SGDLS, CDR2 YYNGEE. Trimming cost V 6 bases and J 2 bases; bases outside gene matches: 15. The CDR3 has 17 residues. CDR3 DNA sequence: TGTGCCAGCACCGCAGGTCGGGGGGGCTTTGTTCAAGAGACCCAGTACTTC. Amino acid sequence: CASTAGRGGFVQETQYF.